This T cell receptor (beta chain) was documented in a study of shared clonotypes between healthy human individuals. Using approximately 200 ng DNA, some 30,000 T cell genomes, the sorted-subset replicate PCRs were run. This table comes from immunoSEQ multiplex PCR, and its TCRdb copy is limited to in-frame clones, with some not included. The sample holds fewer than 2.5 million clones, 93% seen once. Trimming shortened V by 7 bases and J by 8 bases, and 18 bases separated the two germline ends. The CDR3 contains 13 residues. Germline V lookup: CDR1 SQVTM, CDR2 ANQGSEA. What was sequenced was naive CD4+ T cells from PBMCs. Subset specified: CD45RA+ positively selected. This rearrangement joins TRBV29-1 to TRBJ2-4; weak D call: TRBD2 (5 bases). The TCR comes from a man between 18 and 35 years old in good health. Some clones in this sample may be carry-over from other donors' samples. This CDR3 is CSATPVYGDIQYF. CDR3 DNA sequence: TGCAGCGCCACCCCAGTTTACGGGGACATTCAGTACTTC. The full variable domain, its missing parts supplied by reference TRBV29-1 and TRBJ2-4, is SAVISQKPSRDICQRGTSLTIQCQVDSQVTMMFWYRQQPGQSLTLIATANQGSEATYESGFVIDKFPISRPNLTFSTLTVSNMSPEDSSIYLCSATPVYGDIQYFGAGTRLSVL.